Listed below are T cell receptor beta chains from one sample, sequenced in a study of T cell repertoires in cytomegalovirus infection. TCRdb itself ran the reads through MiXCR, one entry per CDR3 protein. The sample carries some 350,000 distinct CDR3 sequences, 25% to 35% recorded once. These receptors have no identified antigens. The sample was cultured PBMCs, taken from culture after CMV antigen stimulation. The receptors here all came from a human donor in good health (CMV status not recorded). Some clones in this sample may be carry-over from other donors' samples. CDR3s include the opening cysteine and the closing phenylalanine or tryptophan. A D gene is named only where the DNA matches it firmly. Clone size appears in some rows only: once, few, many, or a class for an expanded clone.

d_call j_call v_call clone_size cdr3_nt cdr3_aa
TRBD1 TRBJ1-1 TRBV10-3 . TGTGCCATCAGCGAGGGACAGGGAATCCGGGCGTGGACTGAAGCTTTCTTT CAISEGQGIRAWTEAFF
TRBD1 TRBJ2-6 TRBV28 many TGTGCCAGCAGTTCCCTTGCCGGGACAGGGGTTGGGGCCAACGTCCTGACTTTC CASSSLAGTGVGANVLTF
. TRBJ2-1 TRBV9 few TGTGCCAGCAGCGTAGAAGGAAGGGGTTTTGGGGGGCCTGACGATGAGCAGTTCTTC CASSVEGRGFGGPDDEQFF
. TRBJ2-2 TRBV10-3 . TGTGCCATCAGTGAGCAGGTCGGGAGTTGGAGCACCGGGGAGCTGTTTTTT CAISEQVGSWSTGELFF
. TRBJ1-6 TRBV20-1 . TGCAGTGCCCCCCGAGGGGACTCCTATAATTCACCCCTCCACTTT CSAPRGDSYNSPLHF
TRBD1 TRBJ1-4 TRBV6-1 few TGTGCCAGCAGTGTGGACAGGGATGAAAAACTGTTTTTT CASSVDRDEKLFF
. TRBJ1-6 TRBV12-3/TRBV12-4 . TGTGCCAGCAGTCGGTCAGGGGATTCACCCCTCCACTTT CASSRSGDSPLHF
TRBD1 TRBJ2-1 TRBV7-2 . TGTGCCAGCACGCCTGACAGGGGAACATACAATGAGCAGTTCTTC CASTPDRGTYNEQFF
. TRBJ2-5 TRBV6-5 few TGTGCCAGCAGTTACTCGACGGGGACGGGAGAGACCCAGTACTTC CASSYSTGTGETQYF
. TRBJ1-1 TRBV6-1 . TGTGCCAGCAGGCATAACAGGGATATGAACACTGAAGCTTTCTTT CASRHNRDMNTEAFF
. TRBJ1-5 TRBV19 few TGTGCCAGTAGTGTAAACAGGGAGCAGCCCCAGCATTTT CASSVNREQPQHF
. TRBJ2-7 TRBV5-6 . TGTGCCAGCAGCTTGATCGGGGGCGATACCTACGAGCAGTACTTC CASSLIGGDTYEQYF
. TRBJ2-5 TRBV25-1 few TGTGCCAGCAGTGCAGACATGGACAGCACCGAAGAGACCCAGTACTTC CASSADMDSTEETQYF
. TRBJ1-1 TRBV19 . TGTGCCAGTAGTATTAAGGGACTTTCCCAATCGAACACTGAAGCTTTCTTT CASSIKGLSQSNTEAFF
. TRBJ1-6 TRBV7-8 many TGTGCCAGCAGCTTTATAGGCCTAGGGAATTCACCCCTCCACTTT CASSFIGLGNSPLHF
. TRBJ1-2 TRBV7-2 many TGTGCCAGCAGCCGCCTTCCGGGACTGTTGGGCTATGGCTACACCTTC CASSRLPGLLGYGYTF
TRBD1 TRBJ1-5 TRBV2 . TGTGCCAGCAGTGATCCCCCCGGGCAGGGGGCTGATCAGCCCCAGCATTTT CASSDPPGQGADQPQHF
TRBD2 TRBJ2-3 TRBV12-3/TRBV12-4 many TGTGCCAGCAGTTTTAGCGGGGGGGCCGCCACAGATACGCAGTATTTT CASSFSGGAATDTQYF
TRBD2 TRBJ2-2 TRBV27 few TGTGCCAGCAGTCCTCCGCTAGCGGGTCCGAACACCGGGGAGCTGTTTTTT CASSPPLAGPNTGELFF
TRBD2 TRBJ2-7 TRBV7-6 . TGTGCCAGCAGCCCGCGGGCTAGCGGGTACGAGCAGTACTTC CASSPRASGYEQYF
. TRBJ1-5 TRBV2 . TGTGCCAGCAGTGAGGGGGATAGCAATCAGCCCCAGCATTTT CASSEGDSNQPQHF
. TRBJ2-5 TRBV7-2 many TGTGCCAGCAGCTTAGCGGAGCGCGTATATCCAGAGACCCAGTACTTC CASSLAERVYPETQYF
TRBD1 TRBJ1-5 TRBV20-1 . TGCAGTGCTAACCTTCGGGACAGGGAAACGGTGAGCAATCAGCCCCAGCATTTT CSANLRDRETVSNQPQHF
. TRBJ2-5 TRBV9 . TGTGCCAGCAGCGCTTGGGACCGAGGGGGGCCAGAGACCCAGTACTTC CASSAWDRGGPETQYF
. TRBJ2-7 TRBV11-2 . TGTGCCAGCAGCGTAAGGCCTCCGGGATTGTTAGAAGGGACCTACGAGCAGTACTTC CASSVRPPGLLEGTYEQYF
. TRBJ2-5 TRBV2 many TGTGCCAGCAGTGAAGCAGAGACCCAGTACTTC CASSEAETQYF
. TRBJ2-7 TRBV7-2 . TGTGCCAGCAGCTCTGTGCGCGAGCAGTACTTC CASSSVREQYF
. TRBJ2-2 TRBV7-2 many TGTGCCAGCAGACCTCATGGGGTTGTGGACACCGGGGAGCTGTTTTTT CASRPHGVVDTGELFF
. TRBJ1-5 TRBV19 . TGTGCCAGCCGCCCCGGGCCGCCCGGAAGCAATCAGCCCCAGCATTTT CASRPGPPGSNQPQHF